The source of this T cell receptor beta chain is a study of post-analysis software for immune sequencing data. Trimming pared 0 bases from V and 5 bases from J, leaving 10 bases between. The CDR3 is 14 amino acids. Germline V gene data show CDR1 as LGHDT and CDR2 as YNNKEL (reference sequence). Whole-study findings and limits: Relative to controls, patients had 4 or 5 TRBV segments at higher frequency, with TRBV5-6, TRBV5-1 and TRBV20-1 among these.

In regard to this clonotype: Its specificity is unknown.

TCR beta cDNA libraries included unique molecular identifiers. TCRdb independently ran MiXCR on the PCR reads; one entry per CDR3 protein. The data show 700,000 to 900,000 distinct CDR3 sequences, under 60% seen once. The specimen sequenced was blood. The V and J genes are TRBV3-1 and TRBJ2-5, with D unclear. The receptor's source is a girl aged 10 to 17 with multiple sclerosis. The CDR3 here is CASSQDATVETQYF. DNA of the CDR3: TGTGCCAGCAGCCAAGACGCCACCGTGGAGACCCAGTACTTC.